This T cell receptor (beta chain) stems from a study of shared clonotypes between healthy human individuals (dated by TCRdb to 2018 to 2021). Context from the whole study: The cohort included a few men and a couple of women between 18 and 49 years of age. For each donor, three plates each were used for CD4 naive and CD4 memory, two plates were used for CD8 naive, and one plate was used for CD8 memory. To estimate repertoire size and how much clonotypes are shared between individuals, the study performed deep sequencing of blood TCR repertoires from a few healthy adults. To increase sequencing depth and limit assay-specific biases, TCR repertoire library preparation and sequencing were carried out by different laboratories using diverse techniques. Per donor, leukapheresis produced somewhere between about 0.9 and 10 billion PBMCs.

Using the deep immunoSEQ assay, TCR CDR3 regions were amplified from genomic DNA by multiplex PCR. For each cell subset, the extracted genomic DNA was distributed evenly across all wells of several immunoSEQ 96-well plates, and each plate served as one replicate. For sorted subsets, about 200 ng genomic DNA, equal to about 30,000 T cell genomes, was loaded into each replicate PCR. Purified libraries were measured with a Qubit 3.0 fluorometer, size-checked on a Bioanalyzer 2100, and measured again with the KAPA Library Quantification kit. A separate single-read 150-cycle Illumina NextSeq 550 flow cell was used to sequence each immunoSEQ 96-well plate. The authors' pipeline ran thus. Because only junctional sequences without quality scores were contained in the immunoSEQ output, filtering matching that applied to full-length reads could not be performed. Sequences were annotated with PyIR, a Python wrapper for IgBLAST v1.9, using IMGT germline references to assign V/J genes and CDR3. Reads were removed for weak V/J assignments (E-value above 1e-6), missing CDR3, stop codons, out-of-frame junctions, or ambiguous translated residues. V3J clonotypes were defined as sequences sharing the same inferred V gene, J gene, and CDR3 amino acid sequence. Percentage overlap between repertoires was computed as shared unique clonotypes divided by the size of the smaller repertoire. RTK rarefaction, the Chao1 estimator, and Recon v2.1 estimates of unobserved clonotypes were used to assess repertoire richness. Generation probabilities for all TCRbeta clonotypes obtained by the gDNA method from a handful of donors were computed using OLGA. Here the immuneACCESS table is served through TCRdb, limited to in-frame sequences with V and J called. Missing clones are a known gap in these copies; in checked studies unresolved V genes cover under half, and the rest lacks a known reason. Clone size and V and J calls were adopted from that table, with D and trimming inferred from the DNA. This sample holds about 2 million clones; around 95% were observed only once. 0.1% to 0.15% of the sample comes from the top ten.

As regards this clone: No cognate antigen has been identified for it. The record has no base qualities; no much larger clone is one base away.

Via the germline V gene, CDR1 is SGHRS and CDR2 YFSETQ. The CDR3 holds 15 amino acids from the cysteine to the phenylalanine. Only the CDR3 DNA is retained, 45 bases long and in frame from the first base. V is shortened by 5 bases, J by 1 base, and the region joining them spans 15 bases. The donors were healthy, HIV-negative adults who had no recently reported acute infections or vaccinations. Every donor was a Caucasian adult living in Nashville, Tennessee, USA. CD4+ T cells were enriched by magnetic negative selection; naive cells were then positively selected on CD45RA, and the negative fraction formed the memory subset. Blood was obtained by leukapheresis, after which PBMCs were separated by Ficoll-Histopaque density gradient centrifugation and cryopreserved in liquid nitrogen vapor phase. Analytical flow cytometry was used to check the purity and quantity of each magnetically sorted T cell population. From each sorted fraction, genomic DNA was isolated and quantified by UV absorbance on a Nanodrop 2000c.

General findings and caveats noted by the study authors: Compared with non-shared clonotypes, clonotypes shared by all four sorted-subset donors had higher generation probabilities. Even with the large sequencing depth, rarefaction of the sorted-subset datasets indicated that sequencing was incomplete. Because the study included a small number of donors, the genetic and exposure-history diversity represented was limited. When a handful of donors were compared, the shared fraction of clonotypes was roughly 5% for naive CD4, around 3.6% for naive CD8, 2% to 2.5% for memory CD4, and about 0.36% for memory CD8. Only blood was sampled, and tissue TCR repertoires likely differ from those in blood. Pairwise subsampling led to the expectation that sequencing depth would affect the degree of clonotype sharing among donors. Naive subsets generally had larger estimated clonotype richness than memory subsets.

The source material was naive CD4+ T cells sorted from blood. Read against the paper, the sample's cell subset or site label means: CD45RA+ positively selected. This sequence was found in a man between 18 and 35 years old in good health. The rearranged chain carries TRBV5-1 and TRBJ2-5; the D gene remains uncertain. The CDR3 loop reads CASSPPVGSQETQYF. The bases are TGCGCCAGCAGTCCGCCCGTTGGTTCCCAAGAGACCCAGTACTTC.